Listed here is a single TCR beta chain. These data are taken from a study of T cell responses to AZD1222 COVID-19 vaccine. Measured with immunoSEQ multiplex PCR; TCRdb has only the in-frame clones, and not every one. Seen here are approximately 100,000 clones, about 88% observed once, and the top ten hold approximately 16%. Per germline, CDR1 ENHRY and CDR2 SYGVKD. The CDR3 runs to 15 residues. Trimming pared 2 bases from V and 0 bases from J, leaving 7 bases between. The chain recombines TRBV10-3 with TRBJ1-4; D gene unclear. Specimen: peripheral blood, collected on day 0 of AZD1222 vaccination. The receptor comes from an adult in good health. This CDR3 reads CAISEDGATNEKLFF. For the CDR3, the DNA is TGTGCCATCAGTGAGGACGGTGCAACTAATGAAAAACTGTTTTTT.